What follows is one T cell receptor (beta chain) and its context. Its antigen is not identified. This entry is derived from a study of T cells in localized non-small cell lung cancer. Study-level points and caveats: The study sequenced only one region of the tumor. As a result, intratumor heterogeneity could not be excluded and remains possible. An association was observed between higher blood T cell density and longer overall survival. Across samples, adjacent lung featured a median around 56 of the top 100 tumor clones. Uninvolved adjacent lung had higher T cell clonality than tumor and all other tissues.

The CDR3 extends over 15 amino acids. V lost 3 bases and J lost 5; bases outside the gene matches: 4. Per germline, CDR1 MDHEN and CDR2 SYDVKM. Sequencing was performed with immunoSEQ multiplex PCR; in TCRdb, only in-frame clones are kept and a portion is missing. Of some 78,000 clones in the sample, 84% were seen once. This chain connects TRBV28 to TRBJ2-2, with 9 bases aligning to TRBD1. This receptor was identified in a man aged 35-75 years with stage I lung adenocarcinoma. The material was peripheral blood, obtained before any cancer treatment. CDR3 in DNA: TGTGCCAGCAGTTTCCGGGACAGGGCTACCGGGGAGCTGTTTTTT. It specifies CASSFRDRATGELFF.